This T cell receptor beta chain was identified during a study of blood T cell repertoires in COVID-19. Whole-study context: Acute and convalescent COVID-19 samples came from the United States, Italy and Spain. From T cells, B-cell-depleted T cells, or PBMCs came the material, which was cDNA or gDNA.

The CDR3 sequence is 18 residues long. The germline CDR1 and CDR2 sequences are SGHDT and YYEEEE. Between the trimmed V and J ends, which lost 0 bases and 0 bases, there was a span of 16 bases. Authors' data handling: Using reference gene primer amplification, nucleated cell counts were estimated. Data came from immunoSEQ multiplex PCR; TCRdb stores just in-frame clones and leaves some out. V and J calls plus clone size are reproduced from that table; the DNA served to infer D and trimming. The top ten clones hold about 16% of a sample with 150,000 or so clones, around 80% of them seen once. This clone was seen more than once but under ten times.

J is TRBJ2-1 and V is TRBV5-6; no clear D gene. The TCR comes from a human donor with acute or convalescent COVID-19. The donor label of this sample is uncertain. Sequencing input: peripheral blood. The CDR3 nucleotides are TGTGCCAGCAGCTTGGGCCGATTCGGAGCTGCCTCCTACAATGAGCAGTTCTTC. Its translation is CASSLGRFGAASYNEQFF.